The 7 T cell receptor beta chains presented below share a single source sample, sequenced in a study of T-cell memory formation after mild COVID-19. Via MiXCR, TCRdb re-called the 5' RACE reads, giving one row per CDR3 protein. The table has about 190,000 distinct CDR3 sequences, 20% to 25% seen once. Material: PBMCs or a T cell subset sorted from them (not recorded which). The receptors come from an adult woman who had mild COVID-19 (a few samples of this study predate the infection). Cell type and time point are not known.

This clonotype appeared a few times. The chain joins TRBV7-6 to TRBJ2-3; 8 bases match TRBD2. The CDR3 is 15 amino acids. Trimming at V came to 5 bases and at J to 5 bases, leaving 9 bases not matched to a gene. The V gene's germline CDR1 is SGHVS and CDR2 FNYEAQ. The CDR3 sequence is CASSPAGLVVDTQYF. The CDR3 bases are TGTGCCAGCAGCCCGGCGGGACTAGTCGTAGATACGCAGTATTTT.

The gene calls are TRBV5-5 and TRBJ2-7; no clear D. Trimming shortened V by 4 bases and J by 8 bases, and 13 bases separated the two germline ends. CDR1 and CDR2 (germline): SGHKS, YYEKEE (reference sequence). The length of the CDR3 is 12 residues. The CDR3 nucleotides read TGTGCCAGCAGCGTGGCAGGTTCCCAGCAGTACTTC. Translated, it gives CASSVAGSQQYF.

The chain employs TRBV11-2 and TRBJ2-7; D is unclear. The CDR3 runs to 13 residues. The V gene's germline CDR1 is SGHAT and CDR2 FQNNGV. The ends were cut back, 5 bases at V and 2 bases at J, with 10 bases in the middle. The CDR3 protein is CASSNSIAYEQYF. CDR3 coding DNA: TGTGCCAGCAGCAATTCTATCGCCTACGAGCAGTACTTC. Complete variable domain (other parts from reference TRBV11-2 and TRBJ2-7): EAGVAQSPRYKIIEKRQSVAFWCNPISGHATLYWYQQILGQGPKLLIQFQNNGVVDDSQLPKDRFSAERLKGVDSTLKIQPAKLEDSAVYLCASSNSIAYEQYFGPGTRLTVT.

This chain uses TRBV24-1 with TRBJ2-5, with 8 nucleotides matching TRBD1. CDR1 is KGHDR and CDR2 is SFDVKD in the germline V gene. CDR3 size: 15 residues. Unmatched junction bases numbered 4, after V lost 4 bases and J lost 1 base. The DNA for the CDR3 is TGTGCCACCAGTGACCCGACAGGGGCCCAAGAGACCCAGTACTTC. It is translated as CATSDPTGAQETQYF.

The DNA of the CDR3 is TGCGCCAGCAGCCAAGGTCCGAGGGCAGATGAGCAGTTCTTC. It yields the protein CASSQGPRADEQFF. The genes are TRBV4-1 and TRBJ2-1, with a possible D match to TRBD2 (5 bases). V gave up 1 base and J gave up 8 bases, with 12 bases separating them. This CDR3 is 14 amino acids long. In germline, CDR1 is MGHRA, CDR2 YSYEKL.

This clonotype showed up just a few times. This chain uses TRBV27 with TRBJ2-3; D remains ambiguous. Germline V gene lookup returns CDR1 MNHEY and CDR2 SMNVEV (reference sequence). This CDR3 comprises 14 residues. V lost 4 bases and J 1 base, leaving 9 bases between the germline ends. In nucleotides, the CDR3 is TGTGCCAGCAGTTACGCCACAGGCACAGATACGCAGTATTTT. Protein: CASSYATGTDTQYF.

The chain has TRBV12-3 or TRBV12-4 and TRBJ1-2; tentatively, D is TRBD1 (5 bases). Trimming took 6 bases from V and 4 from J, leaving 9 bases between them. This CDR3 is 12 amino acids long. CDR3 nucleotides: TGTGCCAGCAGGGTTGGGGGCTATGGCTACACCTTC. Residues: CASRVGGYGYTF.